These 18 T cell receptor beta chains were sequenced from one sample in a study of CD4 T cells in relation to SARS-CoV-2 and coronaviruses. Sequencing used immunoSEQ multiplex PCR; TCRdb keeps in-frame clones, though not all of them. The profile covers under 20,000 clones, with around 80% appearing a single time and approximately 19% taken by the ten largest. The unexposed donors gave CD4+ T cells in about 2010-2019, prior to COVID-19. CD4+ T cells were isolated from the cells after around 10 days of culture. For these TCRs, the target antigens are not known. The sample comprised CD4+ T cells from PBMCs, cultured in vitro. These receptors came from a human donor in good health.

The J gene is TRBJ1-2, the V gene TRBV2, with 10 bases that match TRBD1. The CDR3 extends over 14 amino acids. Per the germline V gene, CDR1 is SNHLY and CDR2 is FYNNEI. J lost 5 bases, V lost 3 bases, and 3 bases had no gene match. CDR3 amino acids: CASSERDRGYGYTF. CDR3 bases: TGTGCCAGCAGTGAGAGGGACAGGGGTTATGGCTACACCTTC.

The CDR3 loop reads CASSLFFATSTDTQYF. As DNA, the CDR3 is TGTGCCAGCAGCTTATTCTTCGCGACTAGCACAGATACGCAGTATTTT. The V gene is TRBV7-9, the J gene TRBJ2-3; D is unclear. The CDR3 runs to 16 residues. V was clipped by 2 bases and J by 0 bases, with 12 bases between them. Germline-derived CDR1 and CDR2 are SEHNR and FQNEAQ (reference sequence).

This clone turned up a few times. The chain recombines TRBV11-2 with TRBJ2-7; the match to TRBD2 covers 9 bases. The CDR3 is 15 amino acids. Losses at the gene ends were 0 bases for V and 2 bases for J; bases not matched to a gene: 2. The germline CDR1 and CDR2 sequences are SGHAT and FQNNGV. CDR3 sequence reads: CASSLDLAGPYEQYF. CDR3 bases: TGTGCCAGCAGCTTAGATCTAGCGGGGCCCTACGAGCAGTACTTC.

This clone has a single count. This CDR3 is also generated by other DNA sequences in the sample. The gene calls are TRBV5-1 and TRBJ2-7, with 10 bases lining up with TRBD2. CDR3 length equals 15 residues. Per the germline V gene, CDR1 is SGHRS and CDR2 is YFSETQ. V dropped 2 bases and J dropped 0; count of bases not matched to a gene: 2. The CDR3 DNA sequence: TGCGCCAGCAGCTTAGGGACTAGCGACTCCTACGAGCAGTACTTC. Its translation is CASSLGTSDSYEQYF.

The chain carries TRBV28 and TRBJ2-1; unclear D gene. Trimming took 2 bases from V and 9 from J, leaving 8 bases between them. Germline V CDR1 and CDR2: MDHEN, SYDVKM. The CDR3 is 12 amino acids. The CDR3 protein is CASSLKGFEQFF. As DNA, the CDR3 is TGTGCCAGCAGTTTAAAGGGCTTTGAGCAGTTCTTC.

The chain recombines TRBV2 with TRBJ2-2; 7 nucleotides agree with TRBD1. This CDR3 region has 15 residues. Germline values: CDR1 SNHLY, CDR2 FYNNEI. The trim removed 2 bases at V and 3 bases at J, leaving 3 bases unmatched. This CDR3 is CASSEMGQYTGELFF. The CDR3 nucleotides are TGTGCCAGCAGTGAAATGGGACAGTACACCGGGGAGCTGTTTTTT.

The chain links TRBV19 to TRBJ2-3; D is possibly TRBD1 or TRBD2 (5 bases each). This CDR3 comprises 14 residues. V lost 1 base, J lost 4 bases, and 9 bases lay in between. CDR1 LNHDA and CDR2 SQIVND come from the germline V gene (reference sequence). For the CDR3, the DNA is TGTGCCAGTAGTATAGCTGAGGGGCCAGATACGCAGTATTTT. This gives the protein CASSIAEGPDTQYF.

The V gene is TRBV18, the J gene TRBJ1-1; a possible D gene is TRBD1 (6 bases). From germline, CDR1 is KGHSH and CDR2 LQKENI. Trimming left V 5 bases short and J 7 bases short, with 14 bases between. This CDR3 contains 13 residues. CDR3: CASSAYREHEAFF. For the CDR3, the DNA is TGTGCCAGCTCAGCCTACAGGGAGCATGAAGCTTTCTTT.

The genes are TRBV29-1 and TRBJ1-2; 8 bases are a match to TRBD1. Germline CDR1 and CDR2: SQVTM and ANQGSEA. The V segment lost 5 bases and the J segment 3 bases; nucleotides outside the gene matches: 8. This CDR3 is built from 14 residues. CDR3 coding DNA: TGCAGCGTTACTAACAGGGGGAAGGACTATGGCTACACCTTC. Its translation: CSVTNRGKDYGYTF. Full variable domain (outside the CDR3, taken from reference TRBV29-1 and TRBJ1-2): SAVISQKPSRDICQRGTSLTIQCQVDSQVTMMFWYRQQPGQSLTLIATANQGSEATYESGFVIDKFPISRPNLTFSTLTVSNMSPEDSSIYLCSVTNRGKDYGYTFGSGTRLTVV.

This clone showed up just a few times. This rearrangement joins TRBV4-2 to TRBJ2-7; the D gene is possibly TRBD2 (5 bases). The V and J ends lost 0 bases and 3 bases respectively, with 9 bases between them. Germline V gene sequence: CDR1 LGHNA, CDR2 YNFKEQ. The CDR3 spans 14 residues. The CDR3 sequence: CASSQDPLGYEQYF. CDR3 sequence (DNA): TGTGCCAGCAGCCAAGATCCACTAGGCTACGAGCAGTACTTC.

The chain couples TRBV6-5 to TRBJ2-7; 8 nucleotides agree with TRBD2. J lost 0 bases, V lost 6 bases, and 7 bases had no gene match. The CDR3 extends over 15 amino acids. Germline V CDR1 and CDR2: MNHEY, SVGAGI. The CDR3 bases are TGTGCCAGCAGACCCCTAGCGGGTCGCTCCTACGAGCAGTACTTC. Translation: CASRPLAGRSYEQYF.

V and J are TRBV14 and TRBJ1-5; D is unresolved. Germline V gene sequence: CDR1 SGHDN, CDR2 FVKESK. The CDR3 covers 12 residues. Trimming shortened V by 1 base and J by 7 bases, and 5 bases separated the two germline ends. CDR3 in DNA: TGTGCCAGCAGCCAAGGTCCCCAGCCCCAGCATTTT. This translates into CASSQGPQPQHF.

The chain has TRBV19 and TRBJ1-5; a weak D match, TRBD1 (5 bases). The V end lost 3 bases, the J end lost 6 bases, and 12 bases lay between the germline ends. Germline CDR1 and CDR2: LNHDA and SQIVND (reference sequence). The CDR3 contains 14 residues. The CDR3 nucleotides are TGTGCCAGTAGTATTAAGACAGCCGGTCAGCCCCAGCATTTT. This gives the protein CASSIKTAGQPQHF.

The chain is built from TRBV25-1 and TRBJ2-7; D is tentatively TRBD1 or TRBD2 (5 bases each). The CDR3 is made up of 14 amino acids. Trimming pared 1 base from V and 7 bases from J, leaving 14 bases between. Looked up from germline, CDR1 is MGHDK and CDR2 is SYGVNS. The CDR3 is CASSESRGRREQYF. CDR3 DNA sequence: TGTGCCAGCAGTGAATCGAGGGGCCGGAGGGAGCAGTACTTC.

This rearrangement joins TRBV6-1 to TRBJ1-3; 8 bases are a match to TRBD1. The CDR3 is made up of 16 amino acids. Trimming took 0 bases from V and 4 from J; bases not matched to a gene: 5. The V gene's germline CDR1 is MNHNS and CDR2 SASEGT. For the CDR3, the DNA is TGTGCCAGCAGTGAAGCGCTTCGGACAGGGGGAAACACCATATATTTT. Protein: CASSEALRTGGNTIYF.

The CDR3 nucleotides read TGTGCCAGCATTTTGACCAGCGGCTACACCTTC. Protein: CASILTSGYTF. The chain employs TRBV12-3 or TRBV12-4 and TRBJ1-2, with no clear D. The CDR3 consists of 11 residues. V was clipped by 7 bases and J by 8 bases, with 11 bases between them.

This sequence joins TRBV28 and TRBJ2-3; 12 nucleotides line up with TRBD2. The ends lost 4 bases at V and 4 bases at J; junction bases unmatched: 9. This CDR3 is 17 amino acids long. Germline V lookup: CDR1 MDHEN, CDR2 SYDVKM. CDR3 region: CASSWPLTSGRSDTQYF. CDR3 nucleotides: TGTGCCAGCAGTTGGCCCCTAACTAGCGGGAGGTCAGATACGCAGTATTTT.

The chain links TRBV5-1 to TRBJ2-7; TRBD2 agrees at 7 bases. V dropped 5 bases and J dropped 7; count of bases not matched to a gene: 15. The CDR3 sequence is 15 residues long. Germline V gene sequence: CDR1 SGHRS, CDR2 YFSETQ. The CDR3: CASSSLGAGVREQYF. For the CDR3, the DNA is TGCGCCAGCAGTAGTCTAGGGGCGGGAGTGCGGGAGCAGTACTTC.